A selection of T cell receptor beta chains follows, all from one sample in a study of blood T cells in healthy people across ages. From the 5' RACE reads, TCRdb called clonotypes with MiXCR, one entry per CDR3 protein. This sample carries roughly 1.6 million distinct CDR3 sequences, almost 35% of them seen once, and the ten largest clones take about 11%. Sequencing was carried out using blood. The receptors come from a woman aged 25 to 39 in good health. Both conserved end residues are part of each CDR3. D genes are given only for firm matches. Expanded clones get a size class; other rows say once, few or many, or leave the size out.

j_gene: TRBJ2-3
v_gene: TRBV20-1
abundance: few
d_gene: -
CDR3nt: TGCAGTGCTAGCGGCTACCAGCCCCAGAATACGCAGTATTTT
CDR3aa: CSASGYQPQNTQYF

j_gene: TRBJ2-7
v_gene: TRBV5-1
abundance: -
d_gene: -
CDR3nt: TGCGCCAGCAGCTTGGGTTGGGCAGGCCCCTACGAGCAGTACTTC
CDR3aa: CASSLGWAGPYEQYF

j_gene: TRBJ2-7
v_gene: TRBV9
abundance: -
d_gene: TRBD1
CDR3nt: TGTGCCAGCAGCGTTACGGGACAGGGGGCTGGGGAGCAGTACTTC
CDR3aa: CASSVTGQGAGEQYF

j_gene: TRBJ1-4
v_gene: TRBV5-6
abundance: few
d_gene: -
CDR3nt: TGTGCCAGCAGCGGATGGGCAGATGAAAAACTGTTTTTT
CDR3aa: CASSGWADEKLFF

j_gene: TRBJ1-4
v_gene: TRBV4-2
abundance: -
d_gene: -
CDR3nt: TGTGCCAGCAGCCAAGTTTTGGGGGGGGTTAATGAAAAACTGTTTTTT
CDR3aa: CASSQVLGGVNEKLFF

j_gene: TRBJ2-3
v_gene: TRBV10-3
abundance: few
d_gene: TRBD2
CDR3nt: TGTGCCATCAGTGATATTATGGCTAGCGGGAGCTCAGATACGCAGTATTTT
CDR3aa: CAISDIMASGSSDTQYF

j_gene: TRBJ1-1
v_gene: TRBV6-6
abundance: -
d_gene: -
CDR3nt: TGTGCCAGCAGTTTCGGTCCTTCCTTCTGGGCTTTCTTT
CDR3aa: CASSFGPSFWAFF

j_gene: TRBJ2-1
v_gene: TRBV6-5
abundance: -
d_gene: TRBD2
CDR3nt: TGTGCCAGCAGTTACCGCGGGAGGGCCTCGGATGAGCAGTTCTTC
CDR3aa: CASSYRGRASDEQFF

j_gene: TRBJ2-5
v_gene: TRBV6-6
abundance: -
d_gene: TRBD2
CDR3nt: TGTACCAGCAGAAGCGGGGGGGCTCGGGAGACCCAGTACTTC
CDR3aa: CTSRSGGARETQYF

j_gene: TRBJ2-1
v_gene: TRBV5-1
abundance: few
d_gene: -
CDR3nt: TGCGCCAGCAGCTTGAACCAAGGACATGAGCAGTTCTTC
CDR3aa: CASSLNQGHEQFF

j_gene: TRBJ2-6
v_gene: TRBV5-1
abundance: few
d_gene: -
CDR3nt: TGCGCCAGCAGCGTTACAGTCTCTGGGGCCAACGTCCTGACTTTC
CDR3aa: CASSVTVSGANVLTF

j_gene: TRBJ2-7
v_gene: TRBV18
abundance: -
d_gene: -
CDR3nt: TGTGCCAGCTCACCACGGGTTGAAGGCGAGCAGTACTTC
CDR3aa: CASSPRVEGEQYF

j_gene: TRBJ2-2
v_gene: TRBV20-1
abundance: few
d_gene: -
CDR3nt: TGCAGTGCCAGACGTGGGGGAGGGGAGCTGTTTTTT
CDR3aa: CSARRGGGELFF

j_gene: TRBJ2-7
v_gene: TRBV14
abundance: -
d_gene: TRBD2
CDR3nt: TGTGCCAGCCCGACTGGAGCCGTTTTTAGCGGGAGGGCTACCTACGAGCAGTACTTC
CDR3aa: CASPTGAVFSGRATYEQYF

j_gene: TRBJ2-7
v_gene: TRBV20-1
abundance: few
d_gene: TRBD2
CDR3nt: TGCAGTGCTAGGGAGGGACTAGCGGGACGTTCGGACGAGCAGTACTTC
CDR3aa: CSAREGLAGRSDEQYF

j_gene: TRBJ1-4
v_gene: TRBV10-2
abundance: -
d_gene: -
CDR3nt: TGCGCCAGCAGTGCCTCCAGGACCGCGAATGAAAAACTGTTTTTT
CDR3aa: CASSASRTANEKLFF

j_gene: TRBJ2-3
v_gene: TRBV7-3
abundance: -
d_gene: -
CDR3nt: TGTGCCAGCAGCTTTATGGGCTTGACAGATACGCAGTATTTT
CDR3aa: CASSFMGLTDTQYF

j_gene: TRBJ2-7
v_gene: TRBV5-1
abundance: -
d_gene: TRBD1
CDR3nt: TGCGCCAGCAGCCCGACAGGGAATCACTTGTACGAGCAGTACTTC
CDR3aa: CASSPTGNHLYEQYF

j_gene: TRBJ1-5
v_gene: TRBV5-5
abundance: -
d_gene: TRBD1
CDR3nt: TGTGCCAGCAGCTTATCCGGGACAGGGGTAAATGGACAGCCCCAGCATTTT
CDR3aa: CASSLSGTGVNGQPQHF

j_gene: TRBJ2-1
v_gene: TRBV10-3
abundance: -
d_gene: -
CDR3nt: TGTGCCATCAAGCCGGGGGCCGAATACAATGAGCAGTTCTTC
CDR3aa: CAIKPGAEYNEQFF

j_gene: TRBJ2-1
v_gene: TRBV5-1
abundance: few
d_gene: TRBD2
CDR3nt: TGCGCCAGCAGCTTTAGTCTAGCGGATTACAATGAGCAGTTCTTC
CDR3aa: CASSFSLADYNEQFF

j_gene: TRBJ2-1
v_gene: TRBV30
abundance: -
d_gene: TRBD2
CDR3nt: TGTGCCTGGGAAAGCGGGGGGGTCTACAATGAGCAGTTCTTC
CDR3aa: CAWESGGVYNEQFF

j_gene: TRBJ2-7
v_gene: TRBV20-1
abundance: few
d_gene: TRBD1
CDR3nt: TGCAGTGCTATGGGACAGGGCGGTTTCTACGAGCAGTACTTC
CDR3aa: CSAMGQGGFYEQYF

j_gene: TRBJ1-2
v_gene: TRBV9
abundance: few
d_gene: -
CDR3nt: TGTGCCAGCAGCATAGACGTCAGGGCTTATACCGGCTACACCTTC
CDR3aa: CASSIDVRAYTGYTF

j_gene: TRBJ2-7
v_gene: TRBV2
abundance: -
d_gene: TRBD1
CDR3nt: TGTGCCAGCTCGGGACAGGTTGCCTACGAGCAGTACTTC
CDR3aa: CASSGQVAYEQYF

j_gene: TRBJ2-3
v_gene: TRBV7-9
abundance: few
d_gene: -
CDR3nt: TGTGCCAGCAGCGGCGGGGACAGTCGCACAGATACGCAGTATTTT
CDR3aa: CASSGGDSRTDTQYF

j_gene: TRBJ2-7
v_gene: TRBV7-2
abundance: -
d_gene: -
CDR3nt: TGTGCCAGCAGCTCCCGTGACTCTCCAGTCTGGGAGCAGTACTTC
CDR3aa: CASSSRDSPVWEQYF